The sample holds one count of the clone carrying this T cell receptor (beta chain). Its antigen is still unknown. This record belongs to a study of cytotoxic CD8 clonotypes in ibrutinib-treated CLL. With 6 bases clipped from V and 3 bases from J, the junction kept 15 bases outside the gene matches. Germline V gives CDR1 MNHEY, CDR2 SMNVEV (reference sequence). The CDR3 covers 17 residues. Overall study findings and caveats: Baseline levels were approached again at progression, after clonality had risen at ibrutinib response.

Measured with immunoSEQ multiplex PCR; TCRdb has only the in-frame clones, and not every one. The sample contains some 200,000 clones, 60% to 80% of which appear only once. This sequence joins TRBV27 and TRBJ2-3; 7 nucleotides align to TRBD2. The sequence derives from a human donor with chronic lymphocytic leukemia. The sample in question was PBMCs, obtained after 12 months of ibrutinib treatment. The CDR3 protein is CASSYFHGGGITDTQYF. As DNA, the CDR3 is TGTGCCAGCAGCTACTTTCATGGGGGGGGTATAACAGATACGCAGTATTTT.